Shown below are 5 T cell receptor beta chains from a single sample sequenced in a study of radiotherapy plus CTLA-4 blockade in lung cancer. The method was immunoSEQ multiplex PCR; TCRdb's version includes in-frame clones alone and lacks a portion of them. Of some 52,000 clones in the sample, under 85% are singletons; the top ten hold around 3.2%. The material was peripheral blood, obtained from a patient treated with radiotherapy plus ipilimumab. The receptors here all came from a human donor with non-small cell lung cancer who had a partial response to radiotherapy plus ipilimumab.

This sequence joins TRBV19 and TRBJ2-1, with 10 positions matching TRBD2. The trim removed 1 base at V and 7 bases at J, leaving 1 base unmatched. The CDR3 spans 14 residues. Germline V gives CDR1 LNHDA, CDR2 SQIVND (reference sequence). CDR3 region: CASSIVSGGNEQFF. The CDR3 DNA reads TGTGCCAGTAGTATAGTTAGCGGGGGGAATGAGCAGTTCTTC.

Notes on this clone: In the same sample, other DNA sequences code for this CDR3. The chain links TRBV9 to TRBJ1-5, with 7 bases that match TRBD1. J gave up 6 bases and V 3 bases, and 6 bases lay outside the gene matches. The CDR3 spans 14 residues. The V gene's germline CDR1 is SGDLS and CDR2 YYNGEE. The CDR3 DNA sequence: TGTGCCAGCAGCGAGGCAGGGGGTACTCAGCCCCAGCATTTT. Translating it yields CASSEAGGTQPQHF.

This chain uses TRBV5-1 with TRBJ2-5; tentatively, D is TRBD2 (6 bases). Trimming took off 0 bases at V and 2 bases at J, with 11 bases between the two ends. This CDR3 is built from 15 residues. Germline V lookup: CDR1 SGHRS, CDR2 YFSETQ. CDR3 nucleotide sequence: TGCGCCAGCAGCTTGGGCCGCGGGGCTCAAGAGACCCAGTACTTC. Its translation is CASSLGRGAQETQYF.

The chain couples TRBV2 to TRBJ2-3; 11 nucleotides match TRBD2. Germline V gene lookup returns CDR1 SNHLY and CDR2 FYNNEI. V shed 3 bases and J 5 bases; nucleotides not matched to a gene: 10. CDR3 size: 17 residues. The chain's CDR3 is CASSDWELAGGEDTQYF. CDR3 sequence (DNA): TGTGCCAGCAGTGATTGGGAGCTAGCGGGGGGTGAAGATACGCAGTATTTT.

This clone was picked up one time. V and J are TRBV5-1 and TRBJ2-3, with D possibly being TRBD2 (7 bases). The CDR3 totals 16 residues. CDR1 and CDR2 (germline): SGHRS, YFSETQ. The V end lost 4 bases, the J end lost 3 bases, and 18 bases lay between the germline ends. CDR3 nucleotides: TGCGCCAGCAGCCGCTATCGGGGGGCAGGGACAGATACGCAGTATTTT. The encoded protein is CASSRYRGAGTDTQYF.